This T cell receptor beta chain was sequenced for a study of T-cell reconstitution after alpha-beta-depleted transplantation in children. This clonotype was recorded a few times. Unique molecular identifiers were incorporated into the prepared TCRbeta library. TCRdb reprocessed the PCR reads with MiXCR, giving one entry per CDR3 protein. Here the sample spans hundreds of thousands of distinct CDR3 sequences, 10% to 15% being singletons. The CDR3 has 15 amino acids. Trimming at V came to 4 bases and at J to 0 bases, leaving 3 bases not matched to a gene. From germline, CDR1 is SEHNR and CDR2 FQNEAQ (reference sequence).

Specimen: PBMCs, mostly from graft donor cells, collected 360 days after TCRalphabeta/CD19-depleted stem cell transplant. The chain joins TRBV7-9 to TRBJ1-5, with 7 bases fitting TRBD1. The TCR comes from a male patient aged 5 to 17 who had a stem cell transplant for acute myeloid leukemia, so the T cells may come from the graft donor. The CDR3 protein is CASSSQGTSNQPQHF. In DNA, the CDR3 is TGTGCCAGCAGCTCACAGGGGACTAGCAATCAGCCCCAGCATTTT.